The sequence of this TCR beta chain was determined in a study of cytomegalovirus exposure and HLA in healthy donors. Study-level results: Only CMV serostatus was available as immune exposure information. Across donors, presence/absence analyses took sequencing depth to be roughly uniform. There were a few CMV-associated chains whose specificity for CMV antigens was confirmed in vitro.

Comments on this clone: Its target is unknown.

PCR was performed using 60 Vbeta and 13 Jbeta primers. Original processing notes: Later work found about 80 million unique TCR beta chains, with some 11 million shared. Produced via immunoSEQ multiplex PCR; TCRdb's table is partial and in-frame only. V and J calls and clone size are copied from that table; D and trimming were computed from the DNA. The table records more than 85,000 clones, nearly 80% of them present only once. This CDR3 spans 14 amino acids. CDR1 and CDR2 from the germline V gene are MNHNY and SVGAGI (reference sequence). V lost 6 bases to trimming and J lost 2 bases; unmatched junction nucleotides: 6.

The sample consisted of PBMCs. This clonotype was sampled from a woman under 40 in good health and CMV-seronegative. The V and J genes are TRBV6-6 and TRBJ1-2, with TRBD1 matching over 7 bases. CDR3 sequence (DNA): TGTGCCAGCAGCCTACCGGGACAGAACTATGGCTACACCTTC. This translates into CASSLPGQNYGYTF.